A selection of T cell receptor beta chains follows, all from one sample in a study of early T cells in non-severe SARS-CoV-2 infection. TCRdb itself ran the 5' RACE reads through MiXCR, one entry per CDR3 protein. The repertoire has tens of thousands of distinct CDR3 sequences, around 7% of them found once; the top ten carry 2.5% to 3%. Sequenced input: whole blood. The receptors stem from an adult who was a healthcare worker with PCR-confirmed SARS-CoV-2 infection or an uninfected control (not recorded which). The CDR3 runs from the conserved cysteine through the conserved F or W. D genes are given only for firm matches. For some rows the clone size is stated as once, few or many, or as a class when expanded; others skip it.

TGTGCCACCAGTGATTTGCAAGTGGGGTACACAGATACGCAGTATTTT,CATSDLQVGYTDTQYF,TRBJ2-3,NA,NA,TRBV24-1
TGTGCCAGCAGTTTTCCGGCGGTGGGCCATCAGCCCCAGCATTTT,CASSFPAVGHQPQHF,TRBJ1-5,medium-sized,NA,TRBV12-3/TRBV12-4
TGTGCCAGCAGTACCTTCGACAGGGGCAATCAGCCCCAGCATTTT,CASSTFDRGNQPQHF,TRBJ1-5,many,TRBD1,TRBV28
TGCGCCAGCAGCTTGGCCTTTACAGGGTCCGAGCAGTACTTC,CASSLAFTGSEQYF,TRBJ2-7,NA,NA,TRBV5-1
TGTGCCAGCAGCCTCCAGTGGGGTGAGCAGTTCTTC,CASSLQWGEQFF,TRBJ2-1,many,NA,TRBV7-2
TGTGCCAGCAGCAAGACTAGCGGGATGCGGACAGATACGCAGTATTTT,CASSKTSGMRTDTQYF,TRBJ2-3,many,TRBD2,TRBV5-8
TGCAGTGCTAGAGATCTTTCGGCAGGGCGTCAGCCCCAGCATTTT,CSARDLSAGRQPQHF,TRBJ1-5,many,NA,TRBV20-1
TGCGCATCTAGTCTCCAGTACAATGAGCAGTTCTTC,CASSLQYNEQFF,TRBJ2-1,NA,NA,TRBV5-1
TGTGCCAGCAGTGAAGATCTTGCTCAGGAGACCCAGTACTTC,CASSEDLAQETQYF,TRBJ2-5,NA,NA,TRBV6-1
TGTGCCAGCAGTCCCGGGGAGGGACTTAATTCACCCCTCCACTTT,CASSPGEGLNSPLHF,TRBJ1-6,many,NA,TRBV7-9
TGTGCCAGCAGCGCCCCAGGGATGCGTACTGAAGCTTTCTTT,CASSAPGMRTEAFF,TRBJ1-1,many,NA,TRBV9
TGTGCCACCAGTGATTCTCAGACTAGCGGGCTCTCCTACGAGCAGTACTTC,CATSDSQTSGLSYEQYF,TRBJ2-7,NA,TRBD2,TRBV24-1
TGTGCCAGCAGCCTCTTAGGACAGGGGAACACCGGGGAGCTGTTTTTT,CASSLLGQGNTGELFF,TRBJ2-2,many,TRBD1,TRBV11-1
TGTGCCAGCAGTGACTCGGGGGATCAGCCCCAGCATTTT,CASSDSGDQPQHF,TRBJ1-5,many,NA,TRBV6-4